Presented here are 5 T cell receptor beta chains from one specimen sequenced in a study of blood T cell repertoires in COVID-19. The data were produced by immunoSEQ multiplex PCR, yet TCRdb's version contains in-frame clones alone and is incomplete. The sample contains about 170,000 clones, approximately 85% of which appear only once. Material for sequencing was peripheral blood. Source of these receptors: an elderly man with COVID-19, enrolled during active disease.

The chain uses TRBV28 and TRBJ1-2; possible D gene TRBD1, 5 bases. CDR1 and CDR2 from the germline V gene are MDHEN and SYDVKM. The CDR3 runs 14 residues. V was pared by 7 bases and J by 6 bases, with 18 bases between. The CDR3 nucleotides are TGTGCCAGCACCTCCCCGGGGGAGGGAGATGGCTACACCTTC. Protein sequence: CASTSPGEGDGYTF.

This clone was detected only a few times. The CDR3: CASSKILLAGAHYEQYF. CDR3 DNA sequence: TGTGCCAGCAGCAAAATATTGCTAGCGGGGGCCCACTACGAGCAGTACTTC. The chain joins TRBV11-2 to TRBJ2-7, with 10 bases lining up with TRBD2. Per germline, CDR1 SGHAT and CDR2 FQNNGV. V lost 5 bases, J lost 3 bases, and 13 bases stayed unmatched. The CDR3 length is 17 residues.

This chain connects TRBV5-1 to TRBJ2-5; 9 positions match TRBD2. The CDR3 is 16 amino acids. Per the germline V gene, CDR1 is SGHRS and CDR2 is YFSETQ. V gave up 4 bases and J gave up 2 bases; unmatched junction bases: 9. CDR3 DNA: TGCGCCAGCAGCCCCGGACTAGCGAATAATCAAGAGACCCAGTACTTC. Protein: CASSPGLANNQETQYF.

V usage is TRBV5-1 and J usage is TRBJ1-1; D not certain. The CDR3 consists of 15 residues. V lost 1 base, J lost 4 bases, and 14 bases lay in between. Per the germline V gene, CDR1 is SGHRS and CDR2 is YFSETQ. CDR3 in DNA: TGCGCCAGCAGCTTGTACGGGAGGGATGGCACTGAAGCTTTCTTT. Its translation is CASSLYGRDGTEAFF.

The chain uses TRBV2 and TRBJ2-7, with D maybe TRBD2 (6 bases). Per germline, CDR1 SNHLY and CDR2 FYNNEI. Between the trimmed V and J ends, which lost 8 bases and 0 bases, there was a span of 11 bases. This CDR3 has 13 residues. CDR3 sequence: CASGRGVSYEQYF. In nucleotides, the CDR3 is TGTGCCAGCGGCCGCGGGGTCTCCTACGAGCAGTACTTC. Together with reference TRBV2 and TRBJ2-7, the CDR3 gives the full variable domain: EPEVTQTPSHQVTQMGQEVILRCVPISNHLYFYWYRQILGQKVEFLVSFYNNEISEKSEIFDDQFSVERPDGSNFTLKIRSTKLEDSAMYFCASGRGVSYEQYFGPGTRLTVT.